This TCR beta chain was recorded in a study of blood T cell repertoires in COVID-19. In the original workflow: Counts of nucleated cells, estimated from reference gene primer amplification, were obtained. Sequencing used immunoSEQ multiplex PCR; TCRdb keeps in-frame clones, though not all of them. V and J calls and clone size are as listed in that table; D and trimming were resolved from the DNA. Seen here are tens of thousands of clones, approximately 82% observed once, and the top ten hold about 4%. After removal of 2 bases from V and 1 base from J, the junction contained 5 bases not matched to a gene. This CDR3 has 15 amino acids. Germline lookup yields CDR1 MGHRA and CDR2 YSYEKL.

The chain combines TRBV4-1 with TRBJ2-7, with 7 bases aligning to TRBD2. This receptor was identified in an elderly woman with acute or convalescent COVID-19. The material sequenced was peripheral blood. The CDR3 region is CASSQISSGSYEQYF. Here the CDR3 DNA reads TGCGCCAGCAGCCAAATTTCTAGCGGATCCTACGAGCAGTACTTC.